This passage covers 5 T cell receptor beta chains from one sample sequenced in a study of shared clonotypes between healthy human individuals (TCRdb year 2020). Libraries were made using the immunoSEQ multiplex PCR assay. TCRdb mirrors the immuneACCESS table, restricted to in-frame sequences. Some clones are absent from its copies; in checked studies, under half trace to an unresolved V gene, and the reason for the others is unknown. This sample comprises over 1.4 million clones, roughly 96% of them detected only once. Jointly, the top ten make up 1% to 1.5% of the sample. The sample comprised naive CD4+ T cells sorted from blood. The cell subset or site label of this sample denotes: CD45RA+ positively selected. All receptors come from a man younger than 40 in good health.

The chain couples TRBV7-6 to TRBJ2-7; 8 bases map to TRBD1. The CDR3 spans 18 residues. Looked up from germline, CDR1 is SGHVS and CDR2 is FNYEAQ. Trimming cost V 1 base and J 0 bases; bases outside gene matches: 11. The CDR3 sequence is CASSLVSPTGANSYEQYF. Written as DNA, the CDR3 is TGTGCCAGCAGCTTAGTGAGCCCGACAGGGGCCAACTCCTACGAGCAGTACTTC.

J is TRBJ1-5 and V is TRBV27; the D gene is possibly TRBD1 (6 bases). Per germline, CDR1 MNHEY and CDR2 SMNVEV (reference sequence). This CDR3 has 15 residues. V shed 2 bases and J shed 7 bases, with 15 bases lying between them. In DNA form, the CDR3 reads TGTGCCAGCAGTTTACTCAACAGGGTGCGACAGCCCCAGCATTTT. It specifies CASSLLNRVRQPQHF.

This clone has a single count. V gene TRBV11-3 combines with J gene TRBJ2-1; 13 nucleotides agree with TRBD2. In germline, CDR1 is SGHNT, CDR2 YENEEA. V shed 5 bases and J 8 bases; nucleotides not matched to a gene: 6. The CDR3 loop spans 15 amino acids. CDR3 residues: CASSGGLAGRDEQFF. CDR3 coding DNA: TGTGCCAGCAGCGGGGGACTAGCGGGAAGGGATGAGCAGTTCTTC.

The V and J genes are TRBV15 and TRBJ2-7, with a weak D call TRBD1 (6 bases). In germline, CDR1 is LNHNV, CDR2 YYDKDF (reference sequence). The CDR3 runs 14 residues. Deletions cut 1 base from V and 9 bases from J, with 16 bases between. CDR3 DNA: TGTGCCACCAGCAGAGCCACTTCAGGGGTCAGGCAGTACTTC. Residues: CATSRATSGVRQYF.

V and J are TRBV19 and TRBJ2-7, with 8 bases that match TRBD1. Germline CDR1 is LNHDA and CDR2 is SQIVND (reference sequence). The CDR3 has 13 amino acids. The junction had 6 bases not matched to a gene; V was cut back by 5 bases and J by 6 bases. CDR3 region: CASSDRGRGEQYF. CDR3 bases: TGTGCCAGTAGTGACAGGGGTCGAGGCGAGCAGTACTTC.